A single sample gave rise to the 7 T cell receptor beta chains below, sequenced in a study of vaccination and CD4 T cells after COVID-19. Cultured CD4+ T-cell DNA underwent Oncomine TCR Beta short-read sequencing. One entry per CDR3 protein, called by TCRdb with MiXCR from the PCR reads. Among about 7,100 distinct CDR3 sequences, around 72% were seen once, and the ten largest hold 16%. The treatment here: roughly 11-day PBMC culture with coronavirus spike peptide pools or control peptides (ViraFEST assay). These receptors' targets are unknown. Sequencing used CD4+ T cells from blood, cultured in vitro. These receptor sequences come from a human donor who had recovered from COVID-19.

This chain links TRBV2 with TRBJ1-1; weak D call: TRBD1 (6 bases). Germline V gene lookup returns CDR1 SNHLY and CDR2 FYNNEI. This CDR3 spans 14 amino acids. Trimming removed 6 bases at V and 0 bases at J, with 11 bases between. As DNA, the CDR3 is TGTGCCAGCAGATACAGGGTAATGAACACTGAAGCTTTCTTT. This sequence encodes CASRYRVMNTEAFF.

This chain connects TRBV21-1 to TRBJ1-1; TRBD1, the table's D call, lacks a check against the DNA. TRBV21-1 is classified as a pseudogene. The CDR3 runs to 13 residues. The CDR3: CASLGRVCGAAFF. For the CDR3, the DNA is TGTGCCAGCTTGGGGCGCGTTTGCGGTGCAGCTTTCTTT.

In nucleotides, the CDR3 is TGCAGTGCTAGAGATCAAAGGCTGCTTTATGGCTACACCTTC. As protein: CSARDQRLLYGYTF. This chain joins TRBV20-1 and TRBJ1-2; D is unresolved. This CDR3 has 14 amino acids. Per the germline V gene, CDR1 is DFQATT and CDR2 is SNEGSKA (reference sequence). The ends were cut back, 0 bases at V and 5 bases at J, with 13 bases in the middle.

This clonotype appeared once. The conserved closing phenylalanine or tryptophan is absent in this CDR3, likely reflecting a read error. The chain employs TRBV18 and TRBJ2-7, with D hard to call. CDR1 and CDR2 from the germline V gene are KGHSH and LQKENI. V shed 5 bases and J shed 4 bases, with 9 bases lying between them. CDR3 length equals 12 residues. CDR3 sequence: CASSSREYEQYS. The CDR3 DNA sequence: TGTGCCAGCTCATCCAGAGAGTACGAGCAGTACTCC.

This rearrangement joins TRBV20-1 to TRBJ1-5; 9 bases line up with TRBD1. J lost 8 bases, V lost 7 bases, and 6 bases had no gene match. The germline gives CDR1 DFQATT, CDR2 SNEGSKA (reference sequence). CDR3 length: 12 residues. CDR3 bases: TGCAGTGTTTGGACAGGGGAGAAGCCCCAGCATTTT. It codes for CSVWTGEKPQHF.

Judged by abundance, this clonotype is large. The V and J genes are TRBV24-1 and TRBJ2-7; D unresolved. The CDR3 sequence is 11 residues long. The germline CDR1 and CDR2 sequences are KGHDR and SFDVKD. Trimming took off 4 bases at V and 7 bases at J, with 7 bases between the two ends. The CDR3 spells CATSEKGEQYF. In DNA form, the CDR3 reads TGTGCCACCAGTGAAAAGGGAGAGCAGTACTTC.

This rearrangement joins TRBV19 to TRBJ2-1, with 12 bases identical to TRBD2. The V segment lost 7 bases and the J segment 10 bases; nucleotides outside the gene matches: 14. The CDR3 runs 16 residues. Per the germline V gene, CDR1 is LNHDA and CDR2 is SQIVND (reference sequence). The CDR3 sequence: CASTKLGGTSGPEQFF. The CDR3 region has the DNA TGTGCCAGTACTAAATTAGGGGGGACTAGCGGGCCCGAGCAGTTCTTC.